One and the same sample provided the 13 T cell receptor beta chains below, sequenced in a study of blood T cell repertoires in COVID-19. Data came from immunoSEQ multiplex PCR; TCRdb stores just in-frame clones and leaves some out. The sample has 250,000 to 350,000 clones, about four fifths seen once. Sample: peripheral blood. The receptors derive from a woman between 50 and 59 years old with acute or convalescent COVID-19.

The genes are TRBV29-1 and TRBJ1-2; the D gene is possibly TRBD1 (5 bases). V lost 3 bases, J lost 2 bases, and 10 bases lay in between. CDR1 is SQVTM and CDR2 is ANQGSEA in the germline V gene. CDR3 length equals 13 residues. DNA of the CDR3: TGCAGCGTTGAGGGACTGGGGAACTATGGCTACACCTTC. Protein: CSVEGLGNYGYTF.

The chain has TRBV28 and TRBJ1-2; D gene ambiguous. The V gene's germline CDR1 is MDHEN and CDR2 SYDVKM. The CDR3 runs 12 residues. Trimming took 1 base from V and 6 from J, leaving 6 bases between them. The CDR3 bases are TGTGCCAGCAGTTTATTATCAGATGGCTACACCTTC. It yields the protein CASSLLSDGYTF.

The chain joins TRBV12-3 or TRBV12-4 to TRBJ1-3; D is unresolved. With 1 base removed from V and 5 bases from J, the gap between germline ends came to 6 bases. The CDR3 sequence is 13 residues long. CDR3 nucleotides: TGTGCCAGCAGTTTAGGACACCGAAACACCATATATTTT. This codes for CASSLGHRNTIYF.

The CDR3 sequence: CATSRGPAGIVETQYF. The CDR3, as DNA: TGTGCCACCAGCAGGGGACCAGCGGGGATTGTAGAGACCCAGTACTTC. The rearrangement links TRBV15 to TRBJ2-5; 7 nucleotides agree with TRBD2. The germline V gene has CDR1 LNHNV and CDR2 YYDKDF (reference sequence). This CDR3 contains 16 residues. The V and J ends lost 3 bases and 4 bases, in that order; junction bases with no gene match: 11.

This chain uses TRBV24-1 with TRBJ2-5; 9 bases agree with TRBD1. The CDR3 runs to 15 residues. The trim removed 6 bases at V and 5 bases at J, leaving 9 bases unmatched. Germline CDR1 is KGHDR and CDR2 is SFDVKD. Here the CDR3 reads CATSSTGGGGETQYF. Written as DNA, the CDR3 is TGTGCCACCAGTTCTACAGGGGGCGGCGGTGAGACCCAGTACTTC.

The rearrangement uses TRBV29-1 and TRBJ1-2; no clear D gene. Germline CDR1 and CDR2: SQVTM and ANQGSEA. This CDR3 contains 12 residues. Deletions cut 2 bases from V and 4 bases from J, with 8 bases between. The DNA for the CDR3 is TGCAGCGTTGAATGGCGGATCTATGGCTACACCTTC. Translated, it gives CSVEWRIYGYTF.

The chain employs TRBV4-2 and TRBJ1-1, with TRBD1 matching over 7 bases. Germline trimming cut 4 bases from V and 2 bases from J; bases unmatched to any gene: 10. Germline CDR1 reads LGHNA; CDR2 reads YNFKEQ. The CDR3 covers 16 residues. CDR3 sequence (DNA): TGTGCCAGCAGCCCAGGGGGTGGGGGTACTAACACTGAAGCTTTCTTT. Protein sequence: CASSPGGGGTNTEAFF.

V gene TRBV3-1 (or the pseudogene TRBV3-2) combines with J gene TRBJ2-3, with a weak D call TRBD2 (7 bases). CDR3 length: 14 amino acids. Per the germline V gene, CDR1 is LGHDT and CDR2 is YNNKEL (reference sequence). V was trimmed by 0 bases and J by 8 bases, leaving 12 bases between them. The DNA for the CDR3 is TGTGCCAGCAGCCAAGATCGGGGGGCGACTACGCAGTATTTT. Translation gives CASSQDRGATTQYF.

The gene calls are TRBV25-1 and TRBJ2-5; 10 bases align to TRBD2. Germline V lookup: CDR1 MGHDK, CDR2 SYGVNS. Germline trimming cut 1 base from V and 4 bases from J; bases unmatched to any gene: 9. The CDR3 has 17 amino acids. CDR3 bases: TGTGCCAGCAGTGAATCAGGAGCGGGGGGGGCCAGAGAGACCCAGTACTTC. This codes for CASSESGAGGARETQYF.

The chain links TRBV19 to TRBJ2-2, with 7 bases identical to TRBD1. The junction had 6 bases not matched to a gene; V was cut back by 7 bases and J by 7 bases. The CDR3 is 13 amino acids. Germline values: CDR1 LNHDA, CDR2 SQIVND (reference sequence). As DNA, the CDR3 is TGTGCCAGTATAGACAGGGTAGGCGGGGAGCTGTTTTTT. It yields the protein CASIDRVGGELFF.

This clone appeared a single time. This chain connects TRBV7-9 to TRBJ2-1; D gene unclear. The germline CDR1 and CDR2 sequences are SEHNR and FQNEAQ (reference sequence). V was shortened by 0 bases and J by 5 bases, with 8 bases between the two germline ends. This CDR3 region has 14 residues. The CDR3 reads CASSLALLNNEQFF. In DNA, the CDR3 is TGTGCCAGCAGCTTAGCACTATTAAACAATGAGCAGTTCTTC.

V usage is TRBV27 and J usage is TRBJ1-5, with D uncertain. Germline V CDR1 and CDR2: MNHEY, SMNVEV (reference sequence). V was trimmed by 8 bases and J by 2 bases, leaving 13 bases between them. The CDR3 sequence is 14 residues long. In DNA, the CDR3 is TGTGCCAGCGCGCCGGGGTTGGGCAATCAGCCCCAGCATTTT. Its protein is CASAPGLGNQPQHF.

This clone was found a few times. The chain uses TRBV7-2 and TRBJ1-5, with 7 positions matching TRBD1. Germline assignment: CDR1 SGHTA and CDR2 FQGNSA. V lost 6 bases to trimming and J lost 2 bases; unmatched junction nucleotides: 7. This CDR3 has 15 amino acids. This CDR3 is CASSSGGTGNQPQHF. The CDR3 DNA sequence: TGTGCCAGCAGTTCAGGGGGGACGGGCAATCAGCCCCAGCATTTT.